This T cell receptor (beta chain) comes out of a study of beta chain features in type 1 diabetes. General observations from the study: In every one of the four CD4+ subsets, TCRB CDR3s were moderately but significantly shorter in Type 1 diabetes patients.

The authors reverse transcribed all of the isolated RNA, so sequencing captured expressed TCRB transcripts. Produced via immunoSEQ multiplex PCR; TCRdb's table is partial and in-frame only. The repertoire has a few hundred thousand clones, about 14% of them found once; the top ten carry about 0.02%. This clone was observed a handful of times. No antigen is known for it. The junction had 9 bases not matched to a gene; V was cut back by 5 bases and J by 8 bases. The CDR3 spans 15 residues. The germline gives CDR1 LNHDA, CDR2 SQIVND (reference sequence). The TCR originated in a man between 25 and 39 years old with type 1 diabetes. V and J are TRBV19 and TRBJ1-4, with 9 bases lining up with TRBD1. Sequenced material: naive CD4+ T cells from blood. DNA of the CDR3: TGTGCCAGTAGTTACCGGGACAGGGACCCAGAAAAACTGTTTTTT. Translation gives CASSYRDRDPEKLFF.